One T cell receptor beta chain is described in this entry. Its specificity is not known. These data belong to a study of shared clonotypes between healthy human individuals. Broader study findings: Even with large depth, rarefaction showed that sorted-subset sequencing was incomplete. Measured sharing among donors was expected to vary with sequencing depth. Genetic and exposure-history diversity was limited by the few donors.

Cells designated naive CD8 were CD45RO-negative and were positively selected for CCR7, with terminally differentiated effector memory CD45RA+ cells excluded. DNA at 150 to 200 ng, approximately 30,000 T cell genomes, went into sorted-subset replicate PCRs. The method was immunoSEQ multiplex PCR; TCRdb's version includes in-frame clones alone and lacks a portion of them. The table has about 2 million clones, roughly 95% seen once. CDR1 is GTSNPN and CDR2 is SVGIG in the germline V gene (reference sequence). V was trimmed by 2 bases and J by 8 bases, leaving 13 bases between them. This CDR3 region has 13 residues.

Sequencing was carried out using naive CD8+ T cells sorted from blood. The chain has TRBV30 and TRBJ2-1; D uncertain. The sequence derives from a man younger than 35 in good health. CDR3 region: CAWSPVGPDEQFF. The CDR3 nucleotides are TGTGCCTGGAGTCCCGTTGGCCCCGATGAGCAGTTCTTC.